This TCR beta chain was identified in a study of T cell responses to AZD1222 COVID-19 vaccine. TCRdb's copy holds only in-frame clones and misses some; the assay was immunoSEQ multiplex PCR. This table has around 140,000 clones, about nine tenths appearing once. The CDR3 length is 14 residues. V is TRBV7-5 and J is TRBJ2-7; TRBD2, as called in the table, went unchecked against the DNA. TRBV7-5 is listed as a pseudogene. The clonotype comes from an adult who received the AZD1222 COVID-19 vaccine. Sequenced material: peripheral blood, taken 28 days after the second AZD1222 dose. As DNA, the CDR3 is TGTGCCAGAAGCCCGGTGGAGTACATTTACGAGCAGTACTTC. As protein: CARSPVEYIYEQYF.